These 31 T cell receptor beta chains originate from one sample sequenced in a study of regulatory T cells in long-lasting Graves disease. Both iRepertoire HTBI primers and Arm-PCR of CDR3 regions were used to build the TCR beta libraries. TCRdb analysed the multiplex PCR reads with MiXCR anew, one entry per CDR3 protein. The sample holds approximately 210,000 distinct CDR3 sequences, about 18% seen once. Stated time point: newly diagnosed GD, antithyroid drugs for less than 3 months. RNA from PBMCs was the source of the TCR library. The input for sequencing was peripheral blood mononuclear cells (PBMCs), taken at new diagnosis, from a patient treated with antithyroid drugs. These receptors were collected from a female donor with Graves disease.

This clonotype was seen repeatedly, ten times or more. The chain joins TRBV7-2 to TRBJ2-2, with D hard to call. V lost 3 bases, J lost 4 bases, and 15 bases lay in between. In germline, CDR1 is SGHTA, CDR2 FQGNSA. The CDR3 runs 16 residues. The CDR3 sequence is CASSFGPLHGTGELFF. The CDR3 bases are TGTGCCAGCAGCTTCGGACCCCTCCACGGCACCGGGGAGCTGTTTTTT.

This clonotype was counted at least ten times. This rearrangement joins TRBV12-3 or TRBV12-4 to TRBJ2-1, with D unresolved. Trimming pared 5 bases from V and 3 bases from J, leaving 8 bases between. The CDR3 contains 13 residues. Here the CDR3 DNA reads TGTGCCAGCAGTGCTACGGGCTACAATGAGCAGTTCTTC. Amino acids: CASSATGYNEQFF.

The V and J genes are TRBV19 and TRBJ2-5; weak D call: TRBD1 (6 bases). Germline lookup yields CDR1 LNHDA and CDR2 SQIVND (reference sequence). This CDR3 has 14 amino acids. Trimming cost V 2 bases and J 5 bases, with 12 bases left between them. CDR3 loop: CASSISPQGETQYF. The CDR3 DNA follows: TGTGCCAGTAGTATATCCCCGCAGGGGGAGACCCAGTACTTC.

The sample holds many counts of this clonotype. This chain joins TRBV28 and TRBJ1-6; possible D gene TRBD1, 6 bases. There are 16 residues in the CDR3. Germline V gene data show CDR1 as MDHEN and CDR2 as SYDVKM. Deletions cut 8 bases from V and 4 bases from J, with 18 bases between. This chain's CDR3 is CASFPGGRGYNSPLHF. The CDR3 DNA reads TGTGCCAGCTTCCCCGGGGGTAGGGGGTATAATTCACCCCTCCACTTT.

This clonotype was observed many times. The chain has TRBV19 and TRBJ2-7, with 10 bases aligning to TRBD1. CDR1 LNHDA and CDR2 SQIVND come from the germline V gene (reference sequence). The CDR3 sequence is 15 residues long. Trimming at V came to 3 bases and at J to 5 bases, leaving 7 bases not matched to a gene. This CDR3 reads CASSMVGDRGDEQYF. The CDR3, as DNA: TGTGCCAGTAGTATGGTAGGGGACAGGGGTGACGAGCAGTACTTC.

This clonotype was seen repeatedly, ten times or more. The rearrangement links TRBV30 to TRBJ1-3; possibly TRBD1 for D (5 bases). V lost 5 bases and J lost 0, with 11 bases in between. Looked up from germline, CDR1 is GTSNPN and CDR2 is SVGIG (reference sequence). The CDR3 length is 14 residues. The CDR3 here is CAWGTGVSGNTIYF. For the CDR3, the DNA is TGTGCCTGGGGGACCGGGGTCTCTGGAAACACCATATATTTT. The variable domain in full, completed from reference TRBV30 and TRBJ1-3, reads SQTIHQWPATLVQPVGSPLSLECTVEGTSNPNLYWYRQAAGRGLQLLFYSVGIGQISSEVPQNLSASRPQDRQFILSSKKLLLSDSGFYLCAWGTGVSGNTIYFGEGSWLTVV.

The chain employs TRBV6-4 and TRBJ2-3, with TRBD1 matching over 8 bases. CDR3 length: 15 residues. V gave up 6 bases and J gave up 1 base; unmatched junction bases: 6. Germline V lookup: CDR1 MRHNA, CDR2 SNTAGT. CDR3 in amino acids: CASSTGGSGTDTQYF. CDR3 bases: TGTGCCAGCAGCACAGGGGGTTCGGGCACAGATACGCAGTATTTT.

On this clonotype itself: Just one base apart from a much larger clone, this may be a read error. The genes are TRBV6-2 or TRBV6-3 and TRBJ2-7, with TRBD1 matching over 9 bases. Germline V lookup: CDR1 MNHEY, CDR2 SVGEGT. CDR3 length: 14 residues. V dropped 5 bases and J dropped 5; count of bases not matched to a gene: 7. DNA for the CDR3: TGTGCCAGCAGTACCCGGGACAGGGCCCACGAGCAGTACTTC. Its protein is CASSTRDRAHEQYF.

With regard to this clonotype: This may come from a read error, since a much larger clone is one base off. CDR3 nucleotide sequence: TGTGCCACCAGTGTGACGGAGAGCTCCTACAATGAGCAGTTCTTC. Amino acids: CATSVTESSYNEQFF. V usage is TRBV24-1 and J usage is TRBJ2-1; D not resolved. The CDR3 has 15 amino acids. CDR1 KGHDR and CDR2 SFDVKD come from the germline V gene. The V end was cut by 5 bases, the J end by 0 bases, with 10 bases between.

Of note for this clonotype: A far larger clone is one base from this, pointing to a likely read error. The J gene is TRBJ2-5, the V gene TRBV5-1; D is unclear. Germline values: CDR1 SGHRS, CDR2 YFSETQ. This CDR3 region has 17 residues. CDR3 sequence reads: CASSPLTTRDVGETQYF. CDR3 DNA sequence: TGTGCCAGCAGTCCCCTGACGACAAGGGATGTTGGAGAGACCCAGTACTTC.

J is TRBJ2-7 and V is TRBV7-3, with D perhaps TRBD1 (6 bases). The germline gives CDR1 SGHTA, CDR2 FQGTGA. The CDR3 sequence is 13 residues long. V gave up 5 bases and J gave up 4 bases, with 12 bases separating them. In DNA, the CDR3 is TGTGCCAGCAGCCCCCAGGGGCCGTACGAGCAGTACTTC. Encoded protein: CASSPQGPYEQYF.

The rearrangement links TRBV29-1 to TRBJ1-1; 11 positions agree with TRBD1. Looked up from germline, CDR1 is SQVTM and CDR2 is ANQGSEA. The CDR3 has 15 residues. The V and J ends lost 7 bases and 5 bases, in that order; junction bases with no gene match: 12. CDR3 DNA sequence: TGCAGCGGGACCTGGACAGGGGGCAGTGGAACTGAAGCTTTCTTT. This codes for CSGTWTGGSGTEAFF.

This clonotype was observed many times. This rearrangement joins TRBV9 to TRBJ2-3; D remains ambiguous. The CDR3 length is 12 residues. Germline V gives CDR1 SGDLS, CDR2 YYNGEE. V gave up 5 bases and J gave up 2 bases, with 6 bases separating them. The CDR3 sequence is CASRGITDTQYF. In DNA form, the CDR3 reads TGTGCCAGCAGGGGGATCACAGATACGCAGTATTTT. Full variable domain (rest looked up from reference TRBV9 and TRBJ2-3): DSGVTQTPKHLITATGQRVTLRCSPRSGDLSVYWYQQSLDQGLQFLIQYYNGEERAKGNILERFSAQQFPDLHSELNLSSLELGDSALYFCASRGITDTQYFGPGTRLTVL.

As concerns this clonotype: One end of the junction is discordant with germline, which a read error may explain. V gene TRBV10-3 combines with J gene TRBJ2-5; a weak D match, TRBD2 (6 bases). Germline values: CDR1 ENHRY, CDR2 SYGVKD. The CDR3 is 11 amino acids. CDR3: CAISAAGTPVF. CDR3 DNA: TGTGCCATCAGTGCCGCCGGGACTCCTGTTTTC.

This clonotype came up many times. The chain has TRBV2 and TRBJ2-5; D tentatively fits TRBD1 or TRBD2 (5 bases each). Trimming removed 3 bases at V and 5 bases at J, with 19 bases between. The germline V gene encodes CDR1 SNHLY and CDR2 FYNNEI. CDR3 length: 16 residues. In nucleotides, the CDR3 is TGTGCCAGCAGTGAGGTGGGACGGGGATCTGGGGAGACCCAGTACTTC. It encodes CASSEVGRGSGETQYF.

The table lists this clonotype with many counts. CDR3 sequence (DNA): TGTGCCAGCAGCGACAAGATCCCGGGACCACTCGGGTCCGGGGAGCTGTTTTTT. It is translated as CASSDKIPGPLGSGELFF. This sequence joins TRBV9 and TRBJ2-2; D is perhaps TRBD1 or TRBD2 (5 bases each). CDR1 SGDLS and CDR2 YYNGEE come from the germline V gene. V was shortened by 3 bases and J by 6 bases, with 24 bases between the two germline ends. The CDR3 spans 18 residues.

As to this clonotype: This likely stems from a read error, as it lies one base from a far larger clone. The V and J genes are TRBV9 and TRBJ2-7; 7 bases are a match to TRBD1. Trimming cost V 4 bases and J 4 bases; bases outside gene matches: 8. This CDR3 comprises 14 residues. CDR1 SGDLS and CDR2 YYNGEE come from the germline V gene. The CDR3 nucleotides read TGTGCCAGCAGCCGAGCCGGGACAGTATACGAGCAGTACTTC. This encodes CASSRAGTVYEQYF. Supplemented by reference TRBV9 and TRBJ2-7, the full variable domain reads DSGVTQTPKHLITATGQRVTLRCSPRSGDLSVYWYQQSLDQGLQFLIQYYNGEERAKGNILERFSAQQFPDLHSELNLSSLELGDSALYFCASSRAGTVYEQYFGPGTRLTVT.

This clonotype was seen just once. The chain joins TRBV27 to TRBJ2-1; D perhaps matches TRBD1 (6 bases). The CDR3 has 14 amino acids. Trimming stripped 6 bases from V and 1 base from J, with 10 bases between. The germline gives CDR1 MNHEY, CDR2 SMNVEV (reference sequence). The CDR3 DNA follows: TGTGCCAGCAGCAAGGACAGTTCCTACAATGAGCAGTTCTTC. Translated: CASSKDSSYNEQFF.

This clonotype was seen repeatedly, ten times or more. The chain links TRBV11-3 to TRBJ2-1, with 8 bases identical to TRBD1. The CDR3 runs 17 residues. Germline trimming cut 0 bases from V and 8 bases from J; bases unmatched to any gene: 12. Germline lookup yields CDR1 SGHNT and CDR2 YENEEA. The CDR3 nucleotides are TGTGCCAGCAGCTTAGACCCCCTAGAGACAGGGGCCCATGAGCAGTTCTTC. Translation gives CASSLDPLETGAHEQFF.

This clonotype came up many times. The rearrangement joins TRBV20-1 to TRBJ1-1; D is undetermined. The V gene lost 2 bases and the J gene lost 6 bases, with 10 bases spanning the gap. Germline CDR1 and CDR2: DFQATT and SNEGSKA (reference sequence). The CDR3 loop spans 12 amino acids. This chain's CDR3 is CSARRHTAEAFF. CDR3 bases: TGCAGTGCTAGAAGACATACCGCTGAAGCTTTCTTT.

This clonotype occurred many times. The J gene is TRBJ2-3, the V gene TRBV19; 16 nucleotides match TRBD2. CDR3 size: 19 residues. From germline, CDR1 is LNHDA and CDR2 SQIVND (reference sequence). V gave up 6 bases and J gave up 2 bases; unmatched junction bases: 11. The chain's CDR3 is CASRRKPGTSGRATDTQYF. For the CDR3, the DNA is TGTGCCAGTAGAAGGAAACCTGGGACTAGCGGGAGGGCCACAGATACGCAGTATTTT.

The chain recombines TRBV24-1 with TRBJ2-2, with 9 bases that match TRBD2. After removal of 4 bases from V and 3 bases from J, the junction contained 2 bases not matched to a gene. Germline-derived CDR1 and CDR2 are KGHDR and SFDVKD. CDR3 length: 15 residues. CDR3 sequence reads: CATSDGTSYTGELFF. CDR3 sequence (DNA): TGTGCCACCAGTGACGGGACTAGCTACACCGGGGAGCTGTTTTTT.

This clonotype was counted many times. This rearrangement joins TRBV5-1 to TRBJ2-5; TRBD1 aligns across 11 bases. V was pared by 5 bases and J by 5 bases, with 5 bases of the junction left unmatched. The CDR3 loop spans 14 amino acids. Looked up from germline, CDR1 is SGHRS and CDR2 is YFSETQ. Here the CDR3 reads CASRGQGARETQYF. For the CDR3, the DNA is TGCGCCAGCAGAGGACAGGGGGCGAGGGAGACCCAGTACTTC.

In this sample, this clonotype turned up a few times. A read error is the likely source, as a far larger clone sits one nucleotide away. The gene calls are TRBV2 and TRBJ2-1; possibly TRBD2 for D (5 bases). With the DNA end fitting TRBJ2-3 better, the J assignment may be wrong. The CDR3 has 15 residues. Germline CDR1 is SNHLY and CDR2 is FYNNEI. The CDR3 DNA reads TGTGCCAGCAGTGAAACGGGCTCTAGCACAGATATGCAGTATTTT. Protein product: CASSETGSSTDMQYF.

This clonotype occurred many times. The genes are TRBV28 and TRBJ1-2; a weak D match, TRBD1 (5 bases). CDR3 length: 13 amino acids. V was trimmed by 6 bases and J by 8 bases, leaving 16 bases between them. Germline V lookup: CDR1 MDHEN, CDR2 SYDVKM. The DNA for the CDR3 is TGTGCCAGCAGGACAGAACCCGAGGACGGCTACACCTTC. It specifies CASRTEPEDGYTF.

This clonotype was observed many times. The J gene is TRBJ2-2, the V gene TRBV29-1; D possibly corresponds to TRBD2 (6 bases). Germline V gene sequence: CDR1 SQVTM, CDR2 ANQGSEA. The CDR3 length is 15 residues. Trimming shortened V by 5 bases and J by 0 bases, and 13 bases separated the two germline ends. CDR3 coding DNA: TGCAGCGTTCCCGGAGGGTATGCGAACACCGGGGAGCTGTTTTTT. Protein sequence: CSVPGGYANTGELFF.

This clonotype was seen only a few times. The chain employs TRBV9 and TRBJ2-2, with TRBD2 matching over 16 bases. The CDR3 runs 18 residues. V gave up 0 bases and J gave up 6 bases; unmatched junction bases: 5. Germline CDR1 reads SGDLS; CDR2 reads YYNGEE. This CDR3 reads CASSVEGTSGRAAGELFF. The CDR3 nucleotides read TGTGCCAGCAGCGTAGAGGGGACTAGCGGGAGGGCCGCCGGGGAGCTGTTTTTT. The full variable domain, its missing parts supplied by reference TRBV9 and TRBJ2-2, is DSGVTQTPKHLITATGQRVTLRCSPRSGDLSVYWYQQSLDQGLQFLIQYYNGEERAKGNILERFSAQQFPDLHSELNLSSLELGDSALYFCASSVEGTSGRAAGELFFGEGSRLTVL.

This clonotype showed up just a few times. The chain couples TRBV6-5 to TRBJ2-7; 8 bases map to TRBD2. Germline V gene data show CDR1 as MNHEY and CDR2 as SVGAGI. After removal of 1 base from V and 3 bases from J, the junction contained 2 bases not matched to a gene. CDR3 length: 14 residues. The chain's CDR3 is CASSYLGLVYEQYF. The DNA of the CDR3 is TGTGCCAGCAGTTACTTGGGACTAGTCTACGAGCAGTACTTC.

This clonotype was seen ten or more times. The chain's CDR3 is CATSDNAGGGDTQYF. The CDR3 DNA is TGTGCCACCAGTGATAATGCGGGAGGAGGTGATACGCAGTATTTT. The chain recombines TRBV24-1 with TRBJ2-3; 8 positions agree with TRBD2. The J segment lost 6 bases and the V segment lost 3 bases, leaving 7 bases of the junction unmatched. CDR3 length: 15 residues. The germline V gene has CDR1 KGHDR and CDR2 SFDVKD.

The CDR3 nucleotides are TGTGCCAGCAACCCCCAAGGCTGGGGTTCACCCCTCCACTTT. Protein: CASNPQGWGSPLHF. The J gene is TRBJ1-6, the V gene TRBV2, with D unresolved. Per the germline V gene, CDR1 is SNHLY and CDR2 is FYNNEI. The V gene lost 7 bases and the J gene lost 9 bases, with 16 bases spanning the gap. The length of the CDR3 is 14 residues.

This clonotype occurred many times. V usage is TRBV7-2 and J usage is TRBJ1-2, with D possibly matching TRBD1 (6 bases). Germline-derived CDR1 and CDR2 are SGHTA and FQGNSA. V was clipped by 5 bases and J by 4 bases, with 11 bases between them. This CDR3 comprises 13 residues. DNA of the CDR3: TGTGCCAGCAGCGAAGGGGGAGGCTATGGCTACACCTTC. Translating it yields CASSEGGGYGYTF. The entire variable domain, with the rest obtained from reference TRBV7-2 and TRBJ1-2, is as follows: GAGVSQSPSNKVTEKGKDVELRCDPISGHTALYWYRQSLGQGLEFLIYFQGNSAPDKSGLPSDRFSAERTGGSVSTLTIQRTQQEDSAVYLCASSEGGGYGYTFGSGTRLTVV.